This note documents a single T cell receptor (beta chain) sequence. The data belong to a study of T cell responses to AZD1222 COVID-19 vaccine. Using immunoSEQ multiplex PCR, the repertoire was profiled, and TCRdb retains in-frame clones only, with some absent. Of around 150,000 clones in the sample, less than 95% were seen once. The germline V gene has CDR1 SGHTA and CDR2 FQGNSA. The ends were cut back, 1 base at V and 3 bases at J, with 6 bases in the middle. This CDR3 region has 13 residues. Sample: peripheral blood, taken 28 days after the second AZD1222 dose. The sequence was obtained from an adult who received the AZD1222 COVID-19 vaccine. The J gene is TRBJ1-1, the V gene TRBV7-2; perhaps TRBD1 as D (6 bases). The CDR3 spells CASSLDRDTEAFF. In DNA, the CDR3 is TGTGCCAGCAGCTTAGACAGGGACACTGAAGCTTTCTTT.